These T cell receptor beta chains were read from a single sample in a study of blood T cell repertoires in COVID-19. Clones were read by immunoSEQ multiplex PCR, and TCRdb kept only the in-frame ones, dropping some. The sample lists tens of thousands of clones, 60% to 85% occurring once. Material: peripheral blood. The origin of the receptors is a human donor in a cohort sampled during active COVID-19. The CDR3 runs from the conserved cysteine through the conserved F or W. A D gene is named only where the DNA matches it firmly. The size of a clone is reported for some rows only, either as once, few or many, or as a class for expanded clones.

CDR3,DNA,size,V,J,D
CASSQGGGQGYQPQHF,TGCGCCAGCAGCCAAGGGGGCGGACAGGGATATCAGCCCCAGCATTTT,NA,TRBV4-1,TRBJ1-5,TRBD1
CASSRTGGVLYEQYF,TGTGCCAGCAGCCGAACAGGGGGCGTTCTATACGAGCAGTACTTC,NA,TRBV2,TRBJ2-7,TRBD1
CASSLQGAGNTIYF,TGTGCCAGCAGCTTACAGGGGGCTGGAAACACCATATATTTT,NA,TRBV5-6,TRBJ1-3,TRBD1
CASSSGQMDFSPLHF,TGTGCCAGCAGCTCGGGACAGATGGATTTTTCACCCCTCCACTTT,NA,TRBV6-6,TRBJ1-6,TRBD1
CASRGPGANQPQHF,TGTGCCAGCAGGGGTCCTGGGGCCAATCAGCCCCAGCATTTT,many,TRBV28,TRBJ1-5,NA
CATSRDLTGVYGYTF,TGTGCCACCAGCAGAGATTTGACAGGTGTCTATGGCTACACCTTC,NA,TRBV15,TRBJ1-2,NA
CASSLAGGPEEQYF,TGTGCCAGCAGCTTAGCGGGGGGACCTGAGGAGCAGTACTTC,NA,TRBV13,TRBJ2-7,TRBD2
CASSLTGYQETQYF,TGCGCCAGCAGTTTAACCGGGTACCAAGAGACCCAGTACTTC,NA,TRBV10-1,TRBJ2-5,NA
CAWSAITNTEAFF,TGTGCCTGGAGTGCTATTACTAACACTGAAGCTTTCTTT,NA,TRBV30,TRBJ1-1,NA
CASSPYSYNEQFF,TGTGCCAGCAGTCCCTACTCCTACAATGAGCAGTTCTTC,few,TRBV9,TRBJ2-1,NA
CASSPSPGLAGGELEQYF,TGTGCCAGCAGCCCTTCCCCGGGACTAGCGGGAGGAGAGCTCGAGCAGTACTTC,NA,TRBV5-4,TRBJ2-7,TRBD2
CASSSGGSSSYNSPLHF,TGTGCCAGCAGTAGCGGGGGGTCGAGCTCCTATAATTCACCCCTCCACTTT,NA,TRBV28,TRBJ1-6,NA
CASSLGTGGGYEQYF,TGTGCCAGCAGCTTGGGGACAGGGGGCGGGTACGAGCAGTACTTC,NA,TRBV5-6,TRBJ2-7,TRBD1
CASSPGSGLTYEQYF,TGTGCCAGCAGCCCAGGATCCGGCCTGACCTACGAGCAGTACTTC,NA,TRBV7-2,TRBJ2-7,NA
CARGAAEQYF,TGTGCCAGGGGGGCGGCAGAGCAGTACTTC,NA,TRBV2,TRBJ2-7,NA
CASSVAGGDSPLHF,TGTGCCAGCAGCGTAGCAGGGGGCGATTCACCCCTCCACTTT,NA,TRBV9,TRBJ1-6,TRBD1
CATSGPETSLPLHF,TGTGCCACCAGCGGTCCGGAGACCTCACTCCCCCTCCACTTT,few,TRBV15,TRBJ1-6,NA
CASRPVGSGVGPHYEQYF,TGTGCAAGTCGCCCCGTCGGTTCGGGGGTGGGACCCCACTACGAGCAGTACTTC,NA,TRBV12-2,TRBJ2-7,NA
CASSPTRGGVNTGELFF,TGCGCCAGCAGCCCCACCCGGGGGGGGGTTAACACCGGGGAGCTGTTTTTT,NA,TRBV4-1,TRBJ2-2,TRBD2
CASGAGSYEQYF,TGTGCCAGCGGGGCAGGATCCTACGAGCAGTACTTC,NA,TRBV6-6,TRBJ2-7,NA
CASSPAGQPQHF,TGTGCCAGCAGCCCCGCCGGTCAGCCCCAGCATTTT,NA,TRBV7-2,TRBJ1-5,NA
CAWSVYIGENTEAFF,TGTGCCTGGAGTGTATATATCGGGGAAAACACTGAAGCTTTCTTT,NA,TRBV30,TRBJ1-1,NA
CASSFQGVYGYTF,TGTGCCAGCAGCTTCCAGGGGGTATATGGCTACACCTTC,NA,TRBV3-1/TRBV3-2,TRBJ1-2,TRBD1
CASRGAWGNTEAFF,TGTGCCAGCAGAGGGGCTTGGGGGAACACTGAAGCTTTCTTT,few,TRBV5-4,TRBJ1-1,NA
CASSGTGTSSYEQYF,TGCGCCAGCAGCGGAACCGGGACTAGCTCCTACGAGCAGTACTTC,NA,TRBV5-1,TRBJ2-7,TRBD2
CASSSGQYNSPLHF,TGTGCCAGCAGCTCGGGACAGTATAATTCACCCCTCCACTTT,NA,TRBV3-1/TRBV3-2,TRBJ1-6,TRBD1
CASSLGRTSGRTFQETQYF,TGTGCCAGCAGCTTAGGGAGGACTAGCGGGAGGACCTTCCAAGAGACCCAGTACTTC,NA,TRBV7-9,TRBJ2-5,TRBD2
CASSPGPVGYTF,TGTGCCAGCAGTCCCGGTCCGGTTGGCTACACCTTC,NA,TRBV6-5,TRBJ1-2,NA
CSVLLGDRGLYYEQYF,TGCAGCGTTCTACTTGGGGACAGAGGATTGTATTACGAGCAGTACTTC,NA,TRBV29-1,TRBJ2-7,TRBD1
CASSSTTALNTEAFF,TGTGCCTCCAGTAGTACGACAGCCTTGAACACTGAAGCTTTCTTT,NA,TRBV19,TRBJ1-1,NA
CASSIIRGGTEAFF,TGTGCCAGCAGTATTATCAGGGGTGGGACTGAAGCTTTCTTT,NA,TRBV28,TRBJ1-1,NA
CASSPDPGNTEAFF,TGCGCCAGCAGCCCAGACCCAGGAAACACTGAAGCTTTCTTT,few,TRBV4-1,TRBJ1-1,NA
CASTGSPQETQYF,TGTGCCAGCACGGGTTCCCCCCAAGAGACCCAGTACTTC,NA,TRBV12-3/TRBV12-4,TRBJ2-5,NA
CASSLSPGSPYEQYF,TGTGCCAGCAGTTTATCGCCAGGGTCCCCCTACGAGCAGTACTTC,once,TRBV27,TRBJ2-7,NA
CASSFTSALSSYEQYF,TGTGCCAGCAGCTTTACCAGCGCACTAAGCTCCTACGAGCAGTACTTC,once,TRBV5-6,TRBJ2-7,NA
CASASGLAGDMYYNEQFF,TGTGCCAGCGCCTCAGGGCTAGCGGGAGATATGTACTACAATGAGCAGTTCTTC,NA,TRBV28,TRBJ2-1,TRBD2
CASSYSRGRDRTQYF,TGTGCCAGCAGTTACTCGAGAGGTCGGGACAGGACGCAGTATTTT,few,TRBV6-2/TRBV6-3,TRBJ2-3,TRBD1
CAGRDRVSYEQYF,TGTGCCGGCCGGGACAGGGTCTCCTACGAGCAGTACTTC,NA,TRBV7-3,TRBJ2-7,TRBD1
CASSARTSGSGYEQYF,TGTGCCAGTAGTGCCCGGACTAGCGGGAGCGGCTACGAGCAGTACTTC,NA,TRBV19,TRBJ2-7,TRBD2
CASRGLQGPQVMYGYTF,TGTGCCAGCAGGGGACTACAGGGTCCCCAGGTCATGTATGGCTACACCTTC,NA,TRBV2,TRBJ1-2,NA
CSVVRGTSYEQYF,TGCAGCGTTGTCAGGGGAACCTCCTACGAGCAGTACTTC,NA,TRBV29-1,TRBJ2-7,NA
CASSLSYEQYF,TGTGCCAGCAGTCTTTCCTACGAGCAGTACTTC,NA,TRBV7-2,TRBJ2-7,NA
CASSPGTGVTYEQYF,TGTGCCAGCAGCCCCGGGACAGGGGTTACCTACGAGCAGTACTTC,NA,TRBV7-2,TRBJ2-7,TRBD1
CASSVDSFGNQPQHF,TGTGCCAGCAGCGTCGACAGCTTTGGGAATCAGCCCCAGCATTTT,NA,TRBV7-2,TRBJ1-5,NA
CASSLDSGGFEQYF,TGCGCCAGCAGCTTGGACAGCGGGGGTTTCGAGCAGTACTTC,NA,TRBV5-1,TRBJ2-7,TRBD2
CASSLTGGPNEQFF,TGTGCCAGCAGCCTAACAGGGGGCCCAAATGAGCAGTTCTTC,once,TRBV7-9,TRBJ2-1,TRBD1
CASSQLQGNTEAFF,TGTGCCAGCAGCCAACTACAGGGGAACACTGAAGCTTTCTTT,NA,TRBV6-5,TRBJ1-1,NA
CASSPAPWTGGRSQPQHF,TGTGCCAGCAGCCCCGCCCCCTGGACAGGGGGTAGGAGTCAGCCCCAGCATTTT,once,TRBV28,TRBJ1-5,TRBD1
CASSLGTANYYEQYF,TGTGCCAGCAGCTTAGGGACAGCCAATTATTACGAGCAGTACTTC,NA,TRBV7-2,TRBJ2-7,NA
CASISRLYNEQFF,TGTGCCAGCATCTCCAGGTTATACAATGAGCAGTTCTTC,NA,TRBV25-1,TRBJ2-1,NA
CASSSLGSGNTIYF,TGTGCCAGCTCATCGCTCGGCTCTGGAAACACCATATATTTT,NA,TRBV18,TRBJ1-3,NA
CASSEYDRVNSPLHF,TGTGCCAGCAGTGAATATGACAGGGTGAATTCACCCCTCCACTTT,few,TRBV6-1,TRBJ1-6,TRBD1
CASSTPGTSVSEQYF,TGTGCCAGTAGTACCCCCGGGACTAGCGTGAGCGAGCAGTACTTC,NA,TRBV19,TRBJ2-7,TRBD2
CASSEKSGPTEAFF,TGTGCCAGCAGCGAGAAGAGTGGGCCAACTGAAGCTTTCTTT,NA,TRBV7-9,TRBJ1-1,NA
CASSRTAKYSGNTIYF,TGTGCCAGCAGTAGGACAGCTAAATACTCTGGAAACACCATATATTTT,NA,TRBV2,TRBJ1-3,NA
CASTPGQGYEQYF,TGCGCCAGCACCCCGGGACAGGGCTACGAGCAGTACTTC,NA,TRBV5-1,TRBJ2-7,TRBD1
CASSLVGVGETQYF,TGTGCCAGCAGCTTAGTTGGAGTTGGGGAGACCCAGTACTTC,NA,TRBV11-2,TRBJ2-5,NA